A selection of T cell receptor beta chains follows, all from one sample in a study of blood T cell repertoires in COVID-19. The repertoire was sequenced with immunoSEQ multiplex PCR; TCRdb's copy has only in-frame clones and lacks some. Counted here are 130,000 to 150,000 clones, roughly 81% occurring once; the ten biggest clones make up roughly 8%. Sequenced: peripheral blood. These TCRs come from a human donor with acute or convalescent COVID-19. The donor label of this sample is uncertain. Both conserved end residues are part of each CDR3. The D gene is left open where the match is weak.

TRBV7-9	TRBJ1-1	.	CASSLGGGRRNTEAFF
TRBV24-1	TRBJ2-1	TRBD2	CATRTSGLYNEQFF
TRBV30	TRBJ2-2	.	CAWKQTNTGELFF
TRBV7-6	TRBJ2-1	TRBD2	CASSARLAGGLNNEQFF
TRBV7-7	TRBJ2-1	TRBD1	CASSSGQGNEQFF
TRBV5-1	TRBJ2-1	.	CASSLVWADEQFF
TRBV9	TRBJ2-6	.	CASTGGPGGANVLTF
TRBV19	TRBJ2-1	TRBD1	CASSRSGTGIDEQFF
TRBV7-2	TRBJ1-5	.	CASSQGGARNQPQHF
TRBV5-1	TRBJ1-1	TRBD1	CASSLKQGAKMEAFF
TRBV10-1	TRBJ2-1	TRBD2	CASSEATSGGGNEQFF
TRBV5-4	TRBJ1-6	.	CASSPVTGDSPLHF
TRBV3-1/TRBV3-2	TRBJ2-2	.	CASSQERSASDTGELFF
TRBV18	TRBJ2-4	.	CASSSRQAVLAKNIQYF
TRBV30	TRBJ1-5	.	CAWSVAGSSQPQHF
TRBV19	TRBJ1-3	.	CASTTRLSSGNTIYF
TRBV7-9	TRBJ1-4	TRBD1	CASSLGTGTEKLFF